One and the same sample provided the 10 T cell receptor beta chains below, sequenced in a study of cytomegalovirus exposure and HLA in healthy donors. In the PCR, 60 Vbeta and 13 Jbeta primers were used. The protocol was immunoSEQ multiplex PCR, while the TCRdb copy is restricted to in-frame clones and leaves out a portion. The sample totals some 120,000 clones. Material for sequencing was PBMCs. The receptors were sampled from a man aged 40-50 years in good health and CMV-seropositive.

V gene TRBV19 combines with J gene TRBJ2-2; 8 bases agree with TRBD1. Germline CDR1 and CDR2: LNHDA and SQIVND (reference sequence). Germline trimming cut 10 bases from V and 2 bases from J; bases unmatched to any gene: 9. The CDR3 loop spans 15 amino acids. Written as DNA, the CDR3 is TGTGCCACCCTATGGACAGGGTCCAACACCGGGGAGCTGTTTTTT. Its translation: CATLWTGSNTGELFF.

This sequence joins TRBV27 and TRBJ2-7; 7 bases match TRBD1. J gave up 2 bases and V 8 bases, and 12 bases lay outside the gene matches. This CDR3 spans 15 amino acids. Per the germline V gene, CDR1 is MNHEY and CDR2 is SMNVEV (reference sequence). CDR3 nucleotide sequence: TGTGCCAGCTCCTGGGGGACAGAGGGGGCCTACGAGCAGTACTTC. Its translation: CASSWGTEGAYEQYF.

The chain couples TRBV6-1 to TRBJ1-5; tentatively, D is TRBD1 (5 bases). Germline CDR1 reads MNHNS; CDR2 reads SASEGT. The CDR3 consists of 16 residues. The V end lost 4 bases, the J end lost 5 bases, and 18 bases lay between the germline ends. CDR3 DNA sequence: TGTGCCAGCAGTGCCCGGGACTCCCGATGGGATCAGCCCCAGCATTTT. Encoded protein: CASSARDSRWDQPQHF.

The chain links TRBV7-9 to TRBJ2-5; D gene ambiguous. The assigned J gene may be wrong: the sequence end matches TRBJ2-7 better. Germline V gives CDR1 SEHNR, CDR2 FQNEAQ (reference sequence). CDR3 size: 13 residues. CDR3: CASSLSNPYEQYF. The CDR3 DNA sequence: TGTGCCAGCAGCTTATCTAATCCCTACGAGCAGTACTTC.

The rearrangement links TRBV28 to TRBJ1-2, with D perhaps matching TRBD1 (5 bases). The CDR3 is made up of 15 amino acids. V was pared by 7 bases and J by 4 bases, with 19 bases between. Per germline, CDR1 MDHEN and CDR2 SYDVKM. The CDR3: CASTERGWGSYGYTF. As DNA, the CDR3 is TGTGCCAGCACCGAACGGGGGTGGGGGTCCTATGGCTACACCTTC.

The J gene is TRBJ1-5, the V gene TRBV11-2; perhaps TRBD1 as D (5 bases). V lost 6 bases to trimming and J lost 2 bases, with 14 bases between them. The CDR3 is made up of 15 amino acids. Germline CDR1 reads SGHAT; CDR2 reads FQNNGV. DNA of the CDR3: TGTGCCAGCAGTCTCGGGGGGTTTGGCAATCAGCCCCAGCATTTT. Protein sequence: CASSLGGFGNQPQHF.

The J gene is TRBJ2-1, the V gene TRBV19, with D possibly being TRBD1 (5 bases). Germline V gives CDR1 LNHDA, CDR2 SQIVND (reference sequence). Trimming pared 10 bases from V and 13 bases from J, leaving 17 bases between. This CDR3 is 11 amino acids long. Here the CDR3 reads CATERGVEQFF. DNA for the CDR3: TGTGCCACAGAAAGGGGTGTCGAACAGTTCTTC.

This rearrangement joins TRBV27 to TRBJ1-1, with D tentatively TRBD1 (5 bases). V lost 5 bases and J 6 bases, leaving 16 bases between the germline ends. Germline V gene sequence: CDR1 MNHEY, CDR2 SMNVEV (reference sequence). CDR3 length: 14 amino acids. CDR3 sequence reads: CASSPSRVAAEAFF. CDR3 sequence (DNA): TGTGCCAGCAGTCCCTCCAGGGTAGCTGCTGAAGCTTTCTTT.

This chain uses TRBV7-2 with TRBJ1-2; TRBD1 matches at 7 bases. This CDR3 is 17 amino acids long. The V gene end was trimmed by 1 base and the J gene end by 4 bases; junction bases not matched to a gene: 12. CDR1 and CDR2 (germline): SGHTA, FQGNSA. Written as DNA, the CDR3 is TGTGCCAGCAGCTTAGTAGGGGGCCAGGGATGGGGCTATGGCTACACCTTC. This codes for CASSLVGGQGWGYGYTF.

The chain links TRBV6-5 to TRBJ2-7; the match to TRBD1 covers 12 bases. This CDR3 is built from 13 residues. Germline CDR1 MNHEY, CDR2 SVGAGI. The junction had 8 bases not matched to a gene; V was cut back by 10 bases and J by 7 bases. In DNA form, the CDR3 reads TGTGCCACCCGGGACAGGGGGCGCCGAGAGCAGTACTTC. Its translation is CATRDRGRREQYF.